This T cell receptor beta chain appears in the sequencing data of a study of blood T cell repertoires in COVID-19. This clone was detected only once. Only in-frame clones appear in the TCRdb table, and some are missing; sequencing was by immunoSEQ multiplex PCR. The table records about 170,000 clones, less than 80% of them present only once. The CDR3 contains 14 residues. Germline V gene sequence: CDR1 MNHEY, CDR2 SMNVEV (reference sequence). V was clipped by 4 bases and J by 3 bases; unmatched bases: 6. Input material: PBMCs or T cells enriched from blood (not recorded which). This receptor was obtained from an older woman in a cohort exposed to, infected with or recovered from COVID-19 (not recorded which). The chain carries TRBV27 and TRBJ2-7; TRBD2 matches 7 bases. The CDR3 region has the DNA TGTGCCAGCAGTTCTGGACTAGGCAGCTACGAGCAGTACTTC. Translation: CASSSGLGSYEQYF.